This T cell receptor beta chain was retrieved from a study of T-cell memory formation after mild COVID-19. Study-level findings and limits: Clonal second-wave expansions that peaked on day 37 had unconfirmed SARS-CoV-2 specificity. The study detected some responding clones in pre-infection memory, suggesting cross-reactive memory joined.

cDNA libraries for TCR alpha and TCR beta, carrying sample barcodes and UMIs, came from 5'RACE with constant-segment primers. TCRdb reprocessed the 5' RACE reads with MiXCR, giving one entry per CDR3 protein. The sample has 350,000 to 450,000 distinct CDR3 sequences, approximately 20% seen once. This clonotype was observed a handful of times. Antigen specificity is unknown. The CDR3 has 14 amino acids. CDR1 is SGHDN, CDR2 FVKESK, per germline. Trimming at V came to 2 bases and at J to 5 bases, leaving 4 bases not matched to a gene. Specimen: PBMCs or a T cell subset sorted from them (not recorded which). V gene TRBV14 combines with J gene TRBJ1-2; 8 bases map to TRBD1. The source of this sequence is an adult woman who had mild COVID-19 (a few samples of this study predate the infection). Cell type and time point are not known. The CDR3 loop is CASSQQGAYYGYTF. The CDR3, as DNA: TGTGCCAGCAGCCAACAGGGGGCCTATTATGGCTACACCTTC. Full variable domain (outside the CDR3, taken from reference TRBV14 and TRBJ1-2): EAGVTQFPSHSVIEKGQTVTLRCDPISGHDNLYWYRRVMGKEIKFLLHFVKESKQDESGMPNNRFLAERTGGTYSTLKVQPAELEDSGVYFCASSQQGAYYGYTFGSGTRLTVV.